These 14 T cell receptor beta chains were sequenced from one sample in a study of T-cell reconstitution after alpha-beta-depleted transplantation in children. A library of TCRbeta sequences, prepared with unique molecular identifiers, was generated. TCRdb redid the calling of the PCR reads with MiXCR, one entry per CDR3 protein. The table lists 200,000 to 250,000 distinct CDR3 sequences, about a tenth of them singletons. The material was PBMCs from the stem cell graft donor, obtained from the stem cell graft. The origin of the receptors is a human donor who donated a stem cell graft to a child with acute lymphoblastic leukemia.

V is TRBV20-1 and J is TRBJ2-7; possibly TRBD1 for D (5 bases). CDR1 is DFQATT and CDR2 is SNEGSKA in the germline V gene (reference sequence). Deletions cut 1 base from V and 7 bases from J, with 8 bases between. CDR3 length equals 11 residues. CDR3 bases: TGCAGTGCTAGAGTAGGGGAAGAGCAGTACTTC. This encodes CSARVGEEQYF.

This clonotype has more than one count but fewer than ten. The chain combines TRBV25-1 with TRBJ1-1; D not resolved. The CDR3 has 13 amino acids. V lost 3 bases and J 5 bases, leaving 10 bases between the germline ends. In germline, CDR1 is MGHDK, CDR2 SYGVNS. CDR3 DNA sequence: TGTGCCAGCAGTGAGGGCTGGGGAACTGAAGCTTTCTTT. As protein: CASSEGWGTEAFF.

The V call is TRBV12-3 or TRBV12-4, the J call TRBJ1-2; 8 positions match TRBD1. The CDR3 is 15 amino acids. The J segment lost 3 bases and the V segment lost 5 bases, leaving 8 bases of the junction unmatched. CDR3 nucleotides: TGTGCCAGCAGTCTGGGGGTGACAGGGGACTATGGCTACACCTTC. This translates into CASSLGVTGDYGYTF.

Comment on this clonotype: This may be a read error: a much more frequent sequence differs by one nucleotide. CDR3 protein: CASSLAGVTDTQYF. CDR3 DNA: TGTGCCAGCAGCTTAGCCGGAGTCACAGATACGCAGTATTTT. The J gene is TRBJ2-3, the V gene TRBV7-7, with D uncertain. Trimming took off 0 bases at V and 2 bases at J, with 6 bases between the two ends. From germline, CDR1 is SSHAT and CDR2 FNYEAQ (reference sequence). The CDR3 spans 14 residues.

There are a few counts of this clonotype. V gene TRBV29-1 combines with J gene TRBJ2-7, with TRBD2 matching 10 bases. V lost 3 bases to trimming and J lost 6 bases; unmatched junction nucleotides: 5. This CDR3 has 13 residues. Germline V gene lookup returns CDR1 SQVTM and CDR2 ANQGSEA. The CDR3 reads CSVDTSGAREQYF. In nucleotides, the CDR3 is TGCAGCGTTGACACTAGCGGGGCTCGCGAGCAGTACTTC.

With respect to this clonotype: A junction end diverges from the germline sequence, so it may reflect a read error. The chain employs TRBV7-2 and TRBJ1-1; 8 nucleotides line up with TRBD1. The germline V gene has CDR1 SGHTA and CDR2 FQGNSA. CDR3 length: 15 residues. The CDR3 loop is CASSLDRGMNTEAFF. The CDR3 coding sequence is TGTGCCAGCAGTTTAGACAGGGGCATGAACACTGAAGCTTTCTTT.

On this clonotype itself: A read error is possible here, since a much larger clone lies one base away. The rearrangement links TRBV5-4 to TRBJ2-7; 9 positions match TRBD2. Germline V CDR1 and CDR2: SGHNT, YYREEE (reference sequence). This CDR3 region has 15 residues. The CDR3 here is CASSASGATSHEQYF. CDR3 nucleotides: TGTGCCAGCAGCGCTAGCGGGGCCACCTCCCACGAGCAGTACTTC.

This clonotype has a handful of counts. V and J are TRBV9 and TRBJ2-7, with D hard to call. Trimming removed 0 bases at V and 3 bases at J, with 7 bases between. This CDR3 region has 13 residues. Looked up from germline, CDR1 is SGDLS and CDR2 is YYNGEE. The DNA for the CDR3 is TGTGCCAGCAGCGTAGTCCCCAACTACGAGCAGTACTTC. The encoded protein is CASSVVPNYEQYF.

This clonotype turned up a few times. The chain joins TRBV27 to TRBJ2-7, with D maybe TRBD1 (5 bases). Germline-derived CDR1 and CDR2 are MNHEY and SMNVEV (reference sequence). The CDR3 has 15 residues. The ends were cut back, 1 base at V and 0 bases at J, with 10 bases in the middle. CDR3 sequence (DNA): TGTGCCAGCAGTTTATATTACGACAGCTCCTACGAGCAGTACTTC. Translated, it gives CASSLYYDSSYEQYF.

The V gene is TRBV6-2 or TRBV6-3, the J gene TRBJ2-3; TRBD2 matches at 7 bases. From germline, CDR1 is MNHEY and CDR2 SVGEGT. The CDR3 totals 17 residues. V trimming: 4 bases; J trimming: 4 bases; junction bases outside the gene matches: 14. The CDR3 spells CASSFGLVEGVADTQYF. CDR3 sequence (DNA): TGTGCCAGCAGTTTCGGACTAGTTGAGGGCGTAGCAGATACGCAGTATTTT.

With respect to this clonotype: This is likely a read error, given that the CDR3 carries no conserved phenylalanine or tryptophan at its end. The chain combines TRBV7-2 with TRBJ1-2; 7 bases are a match to TRBD1. This CDR3 region has 13 residues. The germline CDR1 and CDR2 sequences are SGHTA and FQGNSA. V shed 2 bases, J shed 7 bases, and the junction held 4 bases outside the gene matches. CDR3 sequence (DNA): TGTGCCAGCAGCTTAAGGGGGCTAGGTGGCTACACCTAC. Its protein product is CASSLRGLGGYTY.

A few counts support this clonotype. The chain has TRBV2 and TRBJ2-5; D might be TRBD2 (6 bases). CDR3 length: 14 amino acids. CDR1 SNHLY and CDR2 FYNNEI come from the germline V gene. Between the trimmed V and J ends, which lost 3 bases and 5 bases, there was a span of 13 bases. This CDR3 is CASSEGGGYETQYF. The CDR3 region has the DNA TGTGCCAGCAGTGAGGGAGGAGGGTACGAGACCCAGTACTTC.

The table lists this clonotype with many counts. The gene calls are TRBV6-1 and TRBJ2-7; D is unclear. Germline V lookup: CDR1 MNHNS, CDR2 SASEGT. The CDR3 loop spans 13 amino acids. With 6 bases removed from V and 3 bases from J, the gap between germline ends came to 12 bases. In DNA form, the CDR3 reads TGTGCCAGCAGGGATGGGGTTGGCTACGAGCAGTACTTC. Translating gives CASRDGVGYEQYF.

This rearrangement joins TRBV6-5 to TRBJ2-4; no definite D call. The CDR3 is made up of 14 amino acids. Trimming pared 4 bases from V and 9 bases from J, leaving 16 bases between. CDR1 and CDR2 (germline): MNHEY, SVGAGI. Here the CDR3 DNA reads TGTGCCAGCAGTTCCTCATGGGCGGTAGGCATTCAGTACTTC. Its translation is CASSSSWAVGIQYF.